This T cell receptor (beta chain) was found in a study of blood T cell repertoires in COVID-19. Study-level background: Donors in the United States, Italy and Spain gave samples during acute or convalescent COVID-19. PBMCs, B-cell-depleted T cells, or T cells provided the cDNA or gDNA that made up the material.

V lost 6 bases and J lost 6, with 18 bases in between. This CDR3 is built from 15 residues. CDR1 and CDR2 (germline): MNHEY, SVGEGT. Original processing methods: From reference gene primer amplification, estimates of nucleated cell counts were derived. Libraries were prepared by immunoSEQ multiplex PCR; TCRdb keeps only in-frame clonotypes and omits some of them. That table is the source of V, J and clone size, and D and trimming were worked out from the DNA. Here the sample spans some 340,000 clones, around 83% being singletons. Input material: peripheral blood. The V call is TRBV6-2 or TRBV6-3, the J call TRBJ1-5, with D possibly being TRBD1 (5 bases). The clonotype originates from a man aged 25-40 years with active or convalescent COVID-19. CDR3 in DNA: TGTGCCAGCAGCTGGAGGGGAGTCGGGGGTCAGCCCCAGCATTTT. Translation gives CASSWRGVGGQPQHF.